The 22 T cell receptor beta chains below come from one sample, sequenced in a study of identical twins. TCRdb re-called the 5' RACE reads with MiXCR, one entry per CDR3 protein. Among 500,000 to 650,000 distinct CDR3 sequences listed, about a fifth were seen once. The data were also submitted as part of a second study, on yellow fever vaccine responses in identical twins.

The specimen sequenced was CD4+ T cells sorted from blood. These receptors were collected from a woman aged 18 to 35 in good health.

This sequence joins TRBV6-1 and TRBJ2-1, with 7 positions matching TRBD2. Losses at the gene ends were 7 bases for V and 2 bases for J; bases not matched to a gene: 8. CDR3 length: 15 amino acids. Germline CDR1 reads MNHNS; CDR2 reads SASEGT. The CDR3 protein is CASTPGGGPYNEQFF. The CDR3 nucleotides are TGTGCCAGCACCCCTGGGGGAGGGCCCTACAATGAGCAGTTCTTC.

This clonotype came up a few times. The chain employs TRBV10-3 and TRBJ2-5; 9 positions agree with TRBD1. With 4 bases clipped from V and 3 bases from J, the junction kept 3 bases outside the gene matches. Germline V gives CDR1 ENHRY, CDR2 SYGVKD. The CDR3 runs 14 residues. The CDR3 DNA reads TGTGCCATCAGTGTCAGGGACAGGGAAGAGACCCAGTACTTC. Protein sequence: CAISVRDREETQYF.

The V and J genes are TRBV14 and TRBJ2-3; D not certain. Germline assignment: CDR1 SGHDN and CDR2 FVKESK. V shed 0 bases and J shed 4 bases, with 14 bases lying between them. This CDR3 is 16 amino acids long. The CDR3 loop is CASSQDRVTTPDTQYF. CDR3 nucleotide sequence: TGTGCCAGCAGCCAAGATCGCGTAACCACCCCAGATACGCAGTATTTT. The complete variable domain, with remaining parts taken from reference TRBV14 and TRBJ2-3, reads EAGVTQFPSHSVIEKGQTVTLRCDPISGHDNLYWYRRVMGKEIKFLLHFVKESKQDESGMPNNRFLAERTGGTYSTLKVQPAELEDSGVYFCASSQDRVTTPDTQYFGPGTRLTVL.

The gene calls are TRBV19 and TRBJ2-2; possibly TRBD2 for D (6 bases). CDR3 length: 15 amino acids. Germline V lookup: CDR1 LNHDA, CDR2 SQIVND (reference sequence). V was trimmed by 11 bases and J by 2 bases, leaving 18 bases between them. The CDR3 nucleotides read TGTGCCTGCAACCCTGGGGGGAAAAACACCGGGGAGCTGTTTTTT. Translated: CACNPGGKNTGELFF.

This clonotype has just a few counts. The chain recombines TRBV4-1 with TRBJ2-7; the D gene is possibly TRBD1 (6 bases). The CDR3 is 16 amino acids. Germline V gene data show CDR1 as MGHRA and CDR2 as YSYEKL. V shed 4 bases and J shed 4 bases, with 20 bases lying between them. The CDR3 DNA follows: TGCGCCAGCAGCCGACAGGCGACAACTATAGTGTACGAGCAGTACTTC. Protein: CASSRQATTIVYEQYF.

The V call is TRBV11-2, the J call TRBJ1-1; no definite D call. Germline CDR1 SGHAT, CDR2 FQNNGV. V was trimmed by 3 bases and J by 3 bases, leaving 11 bases between them. The CDR3 has 14 amino acids. This CDR3 reads CASSFQSPDTEAFF. The CDR3 DNA is TGTGCCAGCAGCTTCCAGTCGCCAGACACTGAAGCTTTCTTT.

The rearrangement links TRBV27 to TRBJ1-5; 8 bases match TRBD1. CDR3 length: 16 residues. Germline V gene lookup returns CDR1 MNHEY and CDR2 SMNVEV (reference sequence). V was pared by 1 base and J by 2 bases, with 4 bases of the junction left unmatched. CDR3 DNA sequence: TGTGCCAGCAGTTTATTTGCACAGGGGGGCAATCAGCCCCAGCATTTT. Residues: CASSLFAQGGNQPQHF.

This clonotype occurred once. The chain recombines TRBV9 with TRBJ2-3; 7 bases are shared with TRBD1. V shed 0 bases and J 5 bases; nucleotides not matched to a gene: 9. This CDR3 has 16 amino acids. Germline CDR1 and CDR2: SGDLS and YYNGEE. CDR3 nucleotides: TGTGCCAGCAGCGTAGAAGTAAGGGGGCACGGAGATACGCAGTATTTT. Its translation: CASSVEVRGHGDTQYF.

In this sample, this clonotype turned up a few times. This chain's CDR3 is CASSAADSPLWYEQYF. Written as DNA, the CDR3 is TGCGCCAGCAGCGCCGCGGACAGCCCTCTCTGGTACGAGCAGTACTTC. J is TRBJ2-7 and V is TRBV4-1; D is possibly TRBD1 (6 bases). CDR3 length equals 16 residues. Trimming stripped 5 bases from V and 4 bases from J, with 21 bases between. Germline loops: CDR1 MGHRA, CDR2 YSYEKL.

The table lists this clonotype with a few counts. The chain uses TRBV27 and TRBJ2-7; 7 bases align to TRBD1. The CDR3 has 14 residues. Germline V CDR1 and CDR2: MNHEY, SMNVEV (reference sequence). V gave up 5 bases and J gave up 7 bases; unmatched junction bases: 11. CDR3 coding DNA: TGTGCCAGCAGTCGCCCACAGGGGTTGGGGGAGCAGTACTTC. Its translation is CASSRPQGLGEQYF.

The rearrangement joins TRBV6-1 to TRBJ2-7; D may correspond to TRBD1 or TRBD2 (5 bases each). V dropped 6 bases and J dropped 7 bases, with 19 bases sitting between them. The germline V gene has CDR1 MNHNS and CDR2 SASEGT. This CDR3 spans 14 amino acids. The CDR3 reads CASRFNRDVGEQYF. The CDR3 region has the DNA TGTGCCAGCAGATTCAACCGGGACGTAGGAGAGCAGTACTTC.

This sequence joins TRBV6-5 and TRBJ2-2; TRBD2 might be the D (5 bases). Deletions cut 0 bases from V and 8 bases from J, with 13 bases between. The CDR3 totals 15 residues. The germline CDR1 and CDR2 sequences are MNHEY and SVGAGI. CDR3 DNA sequence: TGTGCCAGCAGTTACTCGTTGGTATTAGCGGGGGAGCTGTTTTTT. Protein: CASSYSLVLAGELFF.

The gene calls are TRBV24-1 and TRBJ2-1; 10 nucleotides line up with TRBD2. Germline CDR1 KGHDR, CDR2 SFDVKD. Losses at the gene ends were 8 bases for V and 8 bases for J; bases not matched to a gene: 11. This CDR3 is built from 15 residues. The CDR3 region is CATNLAGGPGDEQFF. In DNA, the CDR3 is TGTGCCACCAATTTAGCGGGAGGTCCTGGGGATGAGCAGTTCTTC.

V and J are TRBV20-1 and TRBJ1-5, with D perhaps TRBD1 (6 bases). V gave up 3 bases and J gave up 2 bases, with 17 bases separating them. The CDR3 loop spans 16 amino acids. Germline CDR1 reads DFQATT; CDR2 reads SNEGSKA (reference sequence). CDR3 residues: CSASPEGDWGNQPQHF. The CDR3 region has the DNA TGCAGTGCTAGCCCCGAGGGGGATTGGGGCAATCAGCCCCAGCATTTT.

The chain combines TRBV18 with TRBJ2-6; 7 bases agree with TRBD1. CDR3 length: 15 residues. The V gene end was trimmed by 6 bases and the J gene end by 2 bases; junction bases not matched to a gene: 4. Germline V gene data show CDR1 as KGHSH and CDR2 as LQKENI. This CDR3 is CASSRQGPGANVLTF. The CDR3, as DNA: TGTGCCAGCTCGCGACAGGGACCTGGGGCCAACGTCCTGACTTTC.

This chain links TRBV6-1 with TRBJ2-1; 10 nucleotides match TRBD1. Germline trimming cut 5 bases from V and 6 bases from J; bases unmatched to any gene: 7. The CDR3 extends over 15 amino acids. CDR1 is MNHNS, CDR2 SASEGT, per germline. The CDR3 loop reads CASSRDRGPGNEQFF. CDR3 nucleotide sequence: TGTGCCAGCAGTCGTGACAGGGGGCCTGGCAATGAGCAGTTCTTC.

This clonotype came up a few times. The chain has TRBV3-1 and TRBJ2-3; no definite D call. CDR3 length: 15 residues. Germline CDR1 and CDR2: LGHDT and YNNKEL (reference sequence). Trimming stripped 3 bases from V and 0 bases from J, with 10 bases between. The chain's CDR3 is CASSHLSTSTDTQYF. The CDR3 DNA sequence: TGTGCCAGCAGCCATCTTTCAACTAGCACAGATACGCAGTATTTT.

The rearrangement joins TRBV11-2 to TRBJ2-4, with 8 bases matching TRBD2. Germline loops: CDR1 SGHAT, CDR2 FQNNGV. CDR3 size: 16 residues. The trim removed 5 bases at V and 9 bases at J, leaving 15 bases unmatched. The CDR3 coding sequence is TGTGCCAGCAGCCCCGATGCGGCGGGGGGAGTCGGCATTCAGTACTTC. This codes for CASSPDAAGGVGIQYF.

This clonotype showed up just a few times. This chain links TRBV5-1 with TRBJ1-5; no reliable D call. This CDR3 is built from 14 residues. Trimming pared 0 bases from V and 0 bases from J, leaving 4 bases between. Germline values: CDR1 SGHRS, CDR2 YFSETQ. The CDR3 DNA reads as TGCGCCAGCAGCTTGGACTATAGCAATCAGCCCCAGCATTTT. Translation gives CASSLDYSNQPQHF.

The gene calls are TRBV18 and TRBJ2-3; no definite D call. There are 13 residues in the CDR3. Trimming stripped 2 bases from V and 6 bases from J, with 9 bases between. Germline V gene lookup returns CDR1 KGHSH and CDR2 LQKENI. Here the CDR3 reads CASSPVAADTQYF. CDR3 bases: TGTGCCAGCTCACCAGTGGCGGCTGATACGCAGTATTTT.

This clonotype turned up a few times. This chain uses TRBV6-1 with TRBJ2-5, with TRBD2 matching 13 bases. The germline CDR1 and CDR2 sequences are MNHNS and SASEGT. V was clipped by 4 bases and J by 5 bases; unmatched bases: 7. CDR3 length: 16 residues. The chain's CDR3 is CASSASSLAGGETQYF. The DNA for the CDR3 is TGTGCCAGCAGTGCTTCGTCACTAGCGGGGGGGGAGACCCAGTACTTC.

This clonotype was seen more than once but under ten times. The J gene is TRBJ2-7, the V gene TRBV5-1; TRBD1 agrees at 7 bases. Germline V gene sequence: CDR1 SGHRS, CDR2 YFSETQ. The J segment lost 3 bases and the V segment lost 3 bases, leaving 6 bases of the junction unmatched. The CDR3 sequence is 14 residues long. CDR3 residues: CASSSGTEFYEQYF. The CDR3 nucleotides read TGCGCCAGCAGCTCGGGGACAGAATTCTACGAGCAGTACTTC.